Each of the 9 T cell receptor beta chains below was sequenced from the same sample in a study of control samples from healthy donors and cancer patients. The data were produced by immunoSEQ multiplex PCR, yet TCRdb's version contains in-frame clones alone and is incomplete. The table lists roughly 120,000 clones, 85% to 90% of them singletons. The sequenced sample consisted of PBMCs. The receptors were sampled from a woman aged 55-75 years with lung cancer.

The chain employs TRBV5-1 and TRBJ1-1; weak D call: TRBD1 (5 bases). This CDR3 has 15 residues. V was shortened by 4 bases and J by 4 bases, with 17 bases between the two germline ends. Looked up from germline, CDR1 is SGHRS and CDR2 is YFSETQ. The DNA of the CDR3 is TGCGCCAGCAGCCTAGGGACGTTATCAACCACTGAAGCTTTCTTT. Its protein product is CASSLGTLSTTEAFF.

This chain connects TRBV27 to TRBJ2-3; a possible D gene is TRBD1 (6 bases). The CDR3 contains 17 residues. The V gene lost 6 bases and the J gene lost 0 bases, with 19 bases spanning the gap. Per the germline V gene, CDR1 is MNHEY and CDR2 is SMNVEV (reference sequence). In nucleotides, the CDR3 is TGTGCCAGCAGCCGATCCCCCCCTCAGGGGAGCACAGATACGCAGTATTTT. This codes for CASSRSPPQGSTDTQYF.

This clone was recorded only once. The rearrangement uses TRBV9 and TRBJ1-2; TRBD1 aligns across 7 bases. The trim removed 0 bases at V and 4 bases at J, leaving 9 bases unmatched. This CDR3 spans 16 amino acids. The germline V gene encodes CDR1 SGDLS and CDR2 YYNGEE. The CDR3 DNA reads as TGTGCCAGCAGCGTAGAGGACAGGAACCTTGCCTATGGCTACACCTTC. Protein product: CASSVEDRNLAYGYTF.

This chain joins TRBV7-2 and TRBJ2-5; no definite D call. This CDR3 is built from 12 residues. Per germline, CDR1 SGHTA and CDR2 FQGNSA. Trimming cost V 3 bases and J 2 bases, with 4 bases left between them. DNA of the CDR3: TGTGCCAGCAGCTTGGATCAAGAGACCCAGTACTTC. Protein: CASSLDQETQYF.

The V gene is TRBV6-5, the J gene TRBJ2-7; D gene uncertain. V lost 6 bases to trimming and J lost 8 bases, with 11 bases between them. CDR3 length: 11 residues. CDR1 MNHEY and CDR2 SVGAGI come from the germline V gene. The CDR3 DNA sequence: TGTGCCAGCAGCAAGATAGGGAAGCAGTACTTC. Protein product: CASSKIGKQYF.

The gene calls are TRBV12-3 or TRBV12-4 and TRBJ1-2; D not certain. Trimming shortened V by 6 bases and J by 2 bases, and 7 bases separated the two germline ends. This CDR3 spans 12 amino acids. The DNA for the CDR3 is TGTGCCAGCAGAGAGCAGAACTATGGCTACACCTTC. Its protein product is CASREQNYGYTF.

The V and J genes are TRBV13 and TRBJ1-6; D may be TRBD1 (5 bases). CDR1 and CDR2 (germline): PRHDT, FYEKMQ (reference sequence). With 5 bases removed from V and 10 bases from J, the gap between germline ends came to 21 bases. The CDR3 has 16 amino acids. CDR3 loop: CASSPHGGNRHSPLHF. In nucleotides, the CDR3 is TGTGCCAGCAGCCCCCATGGCGGGAACAGGCACTCACCCCTCCACTTT.

The chain carries TRBV27 and TRBJ1-4, with 9 bases fitting TRBD1. The CDR3 is 14 residues long. Germline V CDR1 and CDR2: MNHEY, SMNVEV (reference sequence). The V segment lost 3 bases and the J segment 5 bases; nucleotides outside the gene matches: 1. The CDR3 DNA reads TGTGCCAGCAGTTTGGGGACAGGGAATGAAAAACTGTTTTTT. Residues: CASSLGTGNEKLFF.

The genes are TRBV3-1 (or the pseudogene TRBV3-2) and TRBJ2-1, with D perhaps TRBD2 (6 bases). CDR3 size: 16 residues. CDR1 and CDR2 from the germline V gene are LGHDT and YNNKEL (reference sequence). Trimming stripped 4 bases from V and 0 bases from J, with 13 bases between. CDR3: CASSLPTRSSYNEQFF. The CDR3 DNA sequence: TGTGCCAGCAGCCTCCCGACTAGGAGCTCCTACAATGAGCAGTTCTTC.